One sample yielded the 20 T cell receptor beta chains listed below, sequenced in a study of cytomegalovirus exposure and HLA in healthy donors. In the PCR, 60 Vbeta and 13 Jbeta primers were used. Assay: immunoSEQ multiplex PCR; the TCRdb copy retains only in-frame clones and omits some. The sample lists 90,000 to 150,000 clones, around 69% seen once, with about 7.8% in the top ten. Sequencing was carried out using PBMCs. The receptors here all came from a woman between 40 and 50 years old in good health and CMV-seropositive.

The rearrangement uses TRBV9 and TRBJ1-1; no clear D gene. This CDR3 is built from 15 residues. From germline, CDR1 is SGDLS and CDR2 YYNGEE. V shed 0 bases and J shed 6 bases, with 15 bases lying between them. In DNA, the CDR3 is TGTGCCAGCAGCGTAGGAGACATTTACATCGCTGAAGCTTTCTTT. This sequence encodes CASSVGDIYIAEAFF.

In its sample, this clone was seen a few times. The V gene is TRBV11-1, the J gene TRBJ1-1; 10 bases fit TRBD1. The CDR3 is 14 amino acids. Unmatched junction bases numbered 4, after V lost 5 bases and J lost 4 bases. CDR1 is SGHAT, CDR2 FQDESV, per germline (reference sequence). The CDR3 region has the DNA TGTGCCAGCAGCCCGGGACAGGGGAGCACTGAAGCTTTCTTT. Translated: CASSPGQGSTEAFF.

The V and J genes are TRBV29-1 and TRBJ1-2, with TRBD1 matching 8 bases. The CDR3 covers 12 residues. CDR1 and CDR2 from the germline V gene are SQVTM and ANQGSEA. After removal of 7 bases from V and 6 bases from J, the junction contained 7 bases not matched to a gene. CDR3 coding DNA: TGCAGCGCCGTACAGGGGGTAGATGGCTACACCTTC. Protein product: CSAVQGVDGYTF.

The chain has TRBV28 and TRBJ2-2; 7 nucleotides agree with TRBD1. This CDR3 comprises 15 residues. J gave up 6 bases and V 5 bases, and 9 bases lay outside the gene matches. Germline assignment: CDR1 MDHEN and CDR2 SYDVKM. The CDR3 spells CASSGPGGIAGELFF. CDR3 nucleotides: TGTGCCAGCAGTGGACCAGGGGGAATTGCCGGGGAGCTGTTTTTT. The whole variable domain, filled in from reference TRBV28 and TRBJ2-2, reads DVKVTQSSRYLVKRTGEKVFLECVQDMDHENMFWYRQDPGLGLRLIYFSYDVKMKEKGDIPEGYSVSREKKERFSLILESASTNQTSMYLCASSGPGGIAGELFFGEGSRLTVL.

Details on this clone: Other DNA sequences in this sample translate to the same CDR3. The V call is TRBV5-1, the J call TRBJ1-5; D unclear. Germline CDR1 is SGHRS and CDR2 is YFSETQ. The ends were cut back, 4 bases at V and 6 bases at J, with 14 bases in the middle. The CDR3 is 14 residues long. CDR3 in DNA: TGCGCCAGCAGCGACGGGAGCTTCTCTCAGCCCCAGCATTTT. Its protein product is CASSDGSFSQPQHF.

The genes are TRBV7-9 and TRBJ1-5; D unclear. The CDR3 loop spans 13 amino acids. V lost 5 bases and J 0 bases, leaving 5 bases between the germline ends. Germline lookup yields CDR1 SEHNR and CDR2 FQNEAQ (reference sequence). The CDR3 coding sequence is TGTGCCAGCAGCCAGTATAGCAATCAGCCCCAGCATTTT. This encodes CASSQYSNQPQHF.

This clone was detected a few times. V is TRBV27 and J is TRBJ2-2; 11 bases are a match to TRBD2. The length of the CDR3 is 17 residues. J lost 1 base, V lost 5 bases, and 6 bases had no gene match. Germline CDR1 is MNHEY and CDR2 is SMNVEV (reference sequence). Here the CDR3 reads CASSHYSGGGNTGELFF. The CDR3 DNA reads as TGTGCCAGCAGTCATTATAGCGGGGGGGGGAACACCGGGGAGCTGTTTTTT.

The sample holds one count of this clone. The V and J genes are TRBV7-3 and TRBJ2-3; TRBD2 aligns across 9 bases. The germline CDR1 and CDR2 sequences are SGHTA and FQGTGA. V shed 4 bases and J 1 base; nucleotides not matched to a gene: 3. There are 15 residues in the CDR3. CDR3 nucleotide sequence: TGTGCCAGCAGCTCCGGCGGGGGGGGCACAGATACGCAGTATTTT. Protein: CASSSGGGGTDTQYF.

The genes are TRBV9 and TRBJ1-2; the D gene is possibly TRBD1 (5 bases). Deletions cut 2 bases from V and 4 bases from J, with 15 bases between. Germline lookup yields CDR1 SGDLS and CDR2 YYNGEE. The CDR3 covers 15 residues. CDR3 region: CASSVESRGGYGYTF. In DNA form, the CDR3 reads TGTGCCAGCAGCGTGGAATCTCGGGGGGGCTATGGCTACACCTTC.

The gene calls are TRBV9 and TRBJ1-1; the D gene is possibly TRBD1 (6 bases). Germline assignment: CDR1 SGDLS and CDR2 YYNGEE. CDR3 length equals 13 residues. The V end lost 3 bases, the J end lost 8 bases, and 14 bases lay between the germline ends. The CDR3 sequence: CASSGSGGQEAFF. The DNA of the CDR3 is TGTGCCAGCAGCGGATCCGGGGGGCAGGAAGCTTTCTTT.

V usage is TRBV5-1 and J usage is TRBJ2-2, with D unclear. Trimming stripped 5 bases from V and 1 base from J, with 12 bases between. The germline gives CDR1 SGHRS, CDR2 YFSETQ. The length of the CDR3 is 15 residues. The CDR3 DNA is TGCGCCAGCAGTCAGATAACGGGGAACACCGGGGAGCTGTTTTTT. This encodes CASSQITGNTGELFF.

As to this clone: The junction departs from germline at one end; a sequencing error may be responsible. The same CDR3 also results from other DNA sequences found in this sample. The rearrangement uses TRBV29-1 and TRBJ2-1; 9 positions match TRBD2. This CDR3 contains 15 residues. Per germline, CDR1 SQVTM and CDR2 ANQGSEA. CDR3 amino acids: CSVEGAGGHNNEQFF. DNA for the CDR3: TGTAGCGTTGAAGGAGCGGGGGGCCACAACAATGAGCAGTTCTTC.

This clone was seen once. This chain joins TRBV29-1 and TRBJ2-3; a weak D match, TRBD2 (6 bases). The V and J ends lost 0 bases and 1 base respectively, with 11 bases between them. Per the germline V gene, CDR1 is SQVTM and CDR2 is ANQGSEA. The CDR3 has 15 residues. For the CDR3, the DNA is TGCAGCGTTGAAGAAGGAGGGGTAGGCACAGATACGCAGTATTTT. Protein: CSVEEGGVGTDTQYF.

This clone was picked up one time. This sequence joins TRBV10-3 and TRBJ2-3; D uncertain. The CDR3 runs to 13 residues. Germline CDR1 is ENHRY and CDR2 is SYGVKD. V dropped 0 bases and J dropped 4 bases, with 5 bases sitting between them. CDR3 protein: CAISESRPDTQYF. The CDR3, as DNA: TGTGCCATCAGTGAGTCGAGGCCAGATACGCAGTATTTT.

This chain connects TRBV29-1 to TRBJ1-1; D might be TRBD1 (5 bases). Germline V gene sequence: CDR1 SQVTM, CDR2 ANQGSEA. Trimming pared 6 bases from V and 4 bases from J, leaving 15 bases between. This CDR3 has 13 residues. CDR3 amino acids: CSVGGHGVTEAFF. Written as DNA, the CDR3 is TGCAGCGTCGGCGGACATGGGGTCACTGAAGCTTTCTTT. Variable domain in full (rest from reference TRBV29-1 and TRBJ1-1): SAVISQKPSRDICQRGTSLTIQCQVDSQVTMMFWYRQQPGQSLTLIATANQGSEATYESGFVIDKFPISRPNLTFSTLTVSNMSPEDSSIYLCSVGGHGVTEAFFGQGTRLTVV.

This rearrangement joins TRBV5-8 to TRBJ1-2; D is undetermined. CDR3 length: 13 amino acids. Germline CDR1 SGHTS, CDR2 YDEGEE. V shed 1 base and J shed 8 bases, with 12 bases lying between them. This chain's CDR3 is CASSLFRSRGYTF. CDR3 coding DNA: TGTGCCAGCAGCTTGTTTAGAAGCCGAGGCTACACCTTC.

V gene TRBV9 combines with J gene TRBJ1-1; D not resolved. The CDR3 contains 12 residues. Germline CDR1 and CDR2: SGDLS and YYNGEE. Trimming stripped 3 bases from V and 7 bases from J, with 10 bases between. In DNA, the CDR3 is TGTGCCAGCAGCGAAGACTTCGGTGAAGCTTTCTTT. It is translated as CASSEDFGEAFF.

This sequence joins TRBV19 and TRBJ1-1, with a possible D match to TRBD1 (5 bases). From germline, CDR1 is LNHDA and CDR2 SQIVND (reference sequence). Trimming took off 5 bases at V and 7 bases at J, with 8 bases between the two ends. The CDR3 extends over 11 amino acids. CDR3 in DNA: TGTGCCAGTAGTCTCGACAGTGAAGCTTTCTTT. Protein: CASSLDSEAFF. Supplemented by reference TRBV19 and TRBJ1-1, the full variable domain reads DGGITQSPKYLFRKEGQNVTLSCEQNLNHDAMYWYRQDPGQGLRLIYYSQIVNDFQKGDIAEGYSVSREKKESFPLTVTSAQKNPTAFYLCASSLDSEAFFGQGTRLTVV.

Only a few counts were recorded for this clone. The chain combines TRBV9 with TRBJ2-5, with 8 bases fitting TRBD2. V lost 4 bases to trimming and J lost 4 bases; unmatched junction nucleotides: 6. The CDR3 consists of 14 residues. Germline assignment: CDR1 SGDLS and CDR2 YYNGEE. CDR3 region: CASSPRGGTETQYF. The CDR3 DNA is TGTGCCAGCAGCCCACGGGGGGGTACAGAGACCCAGTACTTC. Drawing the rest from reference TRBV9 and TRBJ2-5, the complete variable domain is DSGVTQTPKHLITATGQRVTLRCSPRSGDLSVYWYQQSLDQGLQFLIQYYNGEERAKGNILERFSAQQFPDLHSELNLSSLELGDSALYFCASSPRGGTETQYFGPGTRLLVL.

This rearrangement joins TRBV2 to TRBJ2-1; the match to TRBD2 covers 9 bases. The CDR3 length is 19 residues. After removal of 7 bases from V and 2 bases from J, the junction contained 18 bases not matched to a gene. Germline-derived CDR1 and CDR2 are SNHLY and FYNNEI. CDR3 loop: CASIFGLAPYQGAYNEQFF. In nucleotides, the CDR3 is TGTGCCAGCATTTTTGGACTAGCGCCTTATCAGGGCGCCTACAATGAGCAGTTCTTC.